This passage covers 2 T cell receptor beta chains from one sample sequenced in a study of cytomegalovirus exposure and HLA in healthy donors. A multiplex PCR was run with 60 Vbeta primers and 13 Jbeta primers. Profiling relied on immunoSEQ multiplex PCR, and the TCRdb table lists in-frame clones only, not all of them. The sample includes 150,000 or so clones, 80% to 90% of them seen just once. Material for sequencing was PBMCs. The receptors were sampled from a woman aged 18-30 years in good health and CMV-seronegative.

The V and J genes are TRBV30 and TRBJ1-1; no clear D gene. CDR1 is GTSNPN and CDR2 is SVGIG in the germline V gene (reference sequence). CDR3 size: 12 residues. The V and J ends lost 2 bases and 8 bases respectively, with 12 bases between them. The CDR3 DNA sequence: TGTGCCTGGAGTAGTCTCCGGGAGGAAGCTTTCTTT. Protein product: CAWSSLREEAFF.

This clone has only a few counts. CDR3 protein: CASSTRSNQPQHF. For the CDR3, the DNA is TGTGCCAGCAGCACCAGGAGCAATCAGCCCCAGCATTTT. The chain is built from TRBV25-1 and TRBJ1-5; D remains ambiguous. The CDR3 is 13 amino acids. Germline values: CDR1 MGHDK, CDR2 SYGVNS. Trimming took 6 bases from V and 1 from J, leaving 7 bases between them. The whole variable domain, remainder taken from reference TRBV25-1 and TRBJ1-5, is EADIYQTPRYLVIGTGKKITLECSQTMGHDKMYWYQQDPGMELHLIHYSYGVNSTEKGDLSSESTVSRIRTEHFPLTLESARPSHTSQYLCASSTRSNQPQHFGDGTRLSIL.